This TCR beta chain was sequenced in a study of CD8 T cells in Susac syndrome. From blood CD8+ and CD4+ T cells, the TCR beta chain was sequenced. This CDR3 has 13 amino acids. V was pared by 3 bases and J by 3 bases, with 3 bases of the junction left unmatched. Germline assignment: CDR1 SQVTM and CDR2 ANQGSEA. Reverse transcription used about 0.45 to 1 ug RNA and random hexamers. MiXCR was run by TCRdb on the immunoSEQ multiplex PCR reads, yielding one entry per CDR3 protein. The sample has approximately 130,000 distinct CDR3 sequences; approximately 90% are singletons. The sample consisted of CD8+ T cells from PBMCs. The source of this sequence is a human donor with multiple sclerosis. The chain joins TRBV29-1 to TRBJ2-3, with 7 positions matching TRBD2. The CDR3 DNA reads TGCAGCGTTGACACGGGAGGTACAGATACGCAGTATTTT. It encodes CSVDTGGTDTQYF.